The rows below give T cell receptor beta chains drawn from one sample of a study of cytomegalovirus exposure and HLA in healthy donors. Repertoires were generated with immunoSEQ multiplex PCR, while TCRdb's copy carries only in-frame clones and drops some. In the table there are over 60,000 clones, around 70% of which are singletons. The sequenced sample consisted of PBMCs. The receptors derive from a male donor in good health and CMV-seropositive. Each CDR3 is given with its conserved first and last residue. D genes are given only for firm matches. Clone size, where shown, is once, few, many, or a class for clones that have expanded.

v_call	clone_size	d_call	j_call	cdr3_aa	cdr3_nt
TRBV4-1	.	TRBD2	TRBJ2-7	CASSQVSGGDPYEQYF	TGCGCCAGCAGCCAAGTCTCGGGGGGTGACCCCTACGAGCAGTACTTC
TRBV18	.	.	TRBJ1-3	CASSPQGKGSGNTIYF	TGTGCCAGCTCACCTCAGGGGAAAGGGTCTGGAAACACCATATATTTT
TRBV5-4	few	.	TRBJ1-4	CASSHRQAATNEKLFF	TGTGCCAGCAGCCACCGACAGGCAGCAACTAATGAAAAACTGTTTTTT
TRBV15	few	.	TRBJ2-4	CATSTGENIQYF	TGTGCCACCAGCACAGGGGAAAACATTCAGTACTTC
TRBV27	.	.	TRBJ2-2	CASSLQGLRELFF	TGTGCCAGCAGTTTACAGGGTCTCAGGGAGCTGTTTTTT
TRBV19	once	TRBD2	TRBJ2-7	CASSIRGTSGYEQYF	TGTGCCAGTAGTATCCGGGGGACTAGCGGGTACGAGCAGTACTTC
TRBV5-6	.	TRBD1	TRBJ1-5	CASSGQGRTPQHF	TGTGCCAGCAGTGGACAGGGGAGGACGCCCCAGCATTTT
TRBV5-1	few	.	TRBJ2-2	CASSLVQYRDTGELFF	TGCGCCAGCAGCTTGGTACAGTATCGTGACACCGGGGAGCTGTTTTTT
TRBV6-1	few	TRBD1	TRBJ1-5	CASGTDPNQPQHF	TGTGCCAGTGGGACAGACCCGAATCAGCCCCAGCATTTT
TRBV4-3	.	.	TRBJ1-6	CASSQSGGWDSPLHF	TGCGCCAGCAGCCAATCGGGGGGATGGGATTCACCCCTCCACTTT
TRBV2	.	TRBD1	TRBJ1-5	CASTEGARFNQPQHF	TGTGCCAGCACAGAGGGGGCTCGTTTCAATCAGCCCCAGCATTTT
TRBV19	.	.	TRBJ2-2	CASSPPAGNTGELFF	TGTGCCAGTAGTCCCCCGGCAGGCAACACCGGGGAGCTGTTTTTT
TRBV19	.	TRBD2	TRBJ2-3	CASSPGTSGRWDTQYF	TGTGCCAGTAGTCCCGGGACTAGCGGGAGATGGGATACGCAGTATTTT
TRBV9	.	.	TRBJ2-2	CASSSPTDTGELFF	TGTGCCAGCAGCAGCCCCACGGACACCGGGGAGCTGTTTTTT
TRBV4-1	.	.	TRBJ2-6	CASRHISGANVLTF	TGCGCCAGCAGGCACATCTCTGGGGCCAACGTCCTGACTTTT
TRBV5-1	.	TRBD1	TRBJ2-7	CASSFRQGTSYEQYF	TGCGCCAGCAGCTTCAGACAGGGGACATCGTACGAGCAGTACTTC
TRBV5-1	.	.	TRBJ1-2	CASSLGGDMGYTF	TGCGCCAGCAGCTTGGGGGGAGACATGGGCTACACCTTC
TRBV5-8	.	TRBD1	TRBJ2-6	CASSFRQGSLTF	TGTGCCAGCAGCTTCAGACAGGGCTCTCTGACCTTC
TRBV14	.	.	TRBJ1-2	CASSQDFMAGGYTF	TGTGCCAGCAGCCAAGATTTTATGGCGGGGGGCTACACCTTC
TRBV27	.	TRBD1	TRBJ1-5	CASSLQGGNQPQHF	TGTGCCAGCAGTTTACAGGGGGGAAATCAGCCCCAGCATTTT
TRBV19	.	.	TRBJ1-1	CASSMNPGGMNTEAFF	TGTGCCAGTAGTATGAACCCCGGCGGGATGAACACTGAAGCTTTCTTT
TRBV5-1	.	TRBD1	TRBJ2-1	CASSMGQDGEQFF	TGCGCCAGCAGCATGGGACAGGACGGTGAGCAGTTCTTC
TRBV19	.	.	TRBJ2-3	CASSRRGTSTDTQYF	TGTGCCAGTAGTAGGCGGGGCACTAGCACAGATACGCAGTATTTT
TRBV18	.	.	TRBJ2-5	CASSPPSRVYETQYF	TGTGCCAGCTCACCACCCTCCAGGGTCTACGAGACCCAGTACTTC
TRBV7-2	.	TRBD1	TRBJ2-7	CASSARGTGSYEQYF	TGTGCCAGCAGCGCAAGGGGGACAGGGAGCTACGAGCAGTACTTC
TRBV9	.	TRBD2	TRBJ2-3	CASSVDGAGASDTQYF	TGTGCCAGCAGCGTAGATGGAGCGGGAGCGTCGGATACGCAGTATTTT
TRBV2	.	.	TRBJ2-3	CASSAQGGRSDTQYF	TGTGCCAGCAGTGCACAGGGAGGGCGGTCAGATACGCAGTATTTT
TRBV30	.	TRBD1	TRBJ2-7	CACKTGYTYEQYF	TGCGCCTGTAAGACAGGGTATACCTACGAGCAGTACTTC